The 9 T cell receptor beta chains presented below share a single source sample, sequenced in a study of OX40 agonist ivuxolimab in advanced cancers. The repertoire was sequenced with immunoSEQ multiplex PCR; TCRdb's copy has only in-frame clones and lacks some. The profile covers under 85,000 clones, with about 94% appearing a single time and approximately 10% taken by the ten largest. The material was CD4+ or CD8+ T cells sorted from blood, obtained in a trial of the OX40 agonist ivuxolimab. Every receptor here comes from an adult with an advanced solid tumor such as melanoma, head and neck, liver or kidney cancer.

The genes are TRBV15 and TRBJ2-5, with TRBD1 matching 7 bases. This CDR3 region has 15 residues. Looked up from germline, CDR1 is LNHNV and CDR2 is YYDKDF (reference sequence). V shed 3 bases, J shed 1 base, and the junction held 5 bases outside the gene matches. CDR3 coding DNA: TGTGCCACCAGCAGCCTGACAGGGACCCAAGAGACCCAGTACTTC. Translated: CATSSLTGTQETQYF.

This chain joins TRBV7-2 and TRBJ2-6; 12 nucleotides agree with TRBD2. V was clipped by 2 bases and J by 0 bases; unmatched bases: 2. The CDR3 loop spans 18 amino acids. Germline V gene sequence: CDR1 SGHTA, CDR2 FQGNSA. This CDR3 is CASSLRLAGVSGANVLTF. The CDR3 DNA sequence: TGTGCCAGCAGCTTAAGACTAGCGGGAGTCTCTGGGGCCAACGTCCTGACTTTC. Using reference TRBV7-2 and TRBJ2-6 for the parts outside the CDR3, the full variable domain is GAGVSQSPSNKVTEKGKDVELRCDPISGHTALYWYRQSLGQGLEFLIYFQGNSAPDKSGLPSDRFSAERTGGSVSTLTIQRTQQEDSAVYLCASSLRLAGVSGANVLTFGAGSRLTVL.

This chain connects TRBV5-5 to TRBJ2-7; D possibly corresponds to TRBD1 (6 bases). V lost 2 bases, J lost 2 bases, and 14 bases lay in between. The CDR3 extends over 15 amino acids. Germline lookup yields CDR1 SGHKS and CDR2 YYEKEE (reference sequence). The CDR3 protein is CASSLGGWGTYEQYF. DNA for the CDR3: TGTGCCAGCAGCTTAGGGGGTTGGGGAACCTACGAGCAGTACTTC.

V and J are TRBV30 and TRBJ2-1; 10 positions match TRBD2. The CDR3 consists of 14 residues. V was pared by 4 bases and J by 4 bases, with 4 bases of the junction left unmatched. CDR1 is GTSNPN and CDR2 is SVGIG in the germline V gene (reference sequence). In DNA form, the CDR3 reads TGTGCCTGGACCAAACTAGCGGGATACAATGAGCAGTTCTTC. It specifies CAWTKLAGYNEQFF.

V is TRBV7-6 and J is TRBJ1-1; TRBD1 agrees at 9 bases. In germline, CDR1 is SGHVS, CDR2 FNYEAQ. J was trimmed by 0 bases and V by 8 bases; bases with no gene match: 7. The CDR3 extends over 15 amino acids. The CDR3 is CASGDRVGLNTEAFF. CDR3 in DNA: TGTGCCAGCGGGGACAGGGTAGGGTTGAACACTGAAGCTTTCTTT.

V and J are TRBV30 and TRBJ2-2, with D unresolved. The V and J ends lost 5 bases and 2 bases respectively, with 6 bases between them. The CDR3 length is 12 residues. The germline V gene encodes CDR1 GTSNPN and CDR2 SVGIG (reference sequence). As DNA, the CDR3 is TGTGCCTGGTGGATAAACACCGGGGAGCTGTTTTTT. It yields the protein CAWWINTGELFF.

This clone occurred once. V and J are TRBV6-6 and TRBJ2-7; 7 bases match TRBD2. V was pared by 6 bases and J by 2 bases, with 7 bases of the junction left unmatched. CDR3 length: 14 residues. The germline gives CDR1 MNHNY, CDR2 SVGAGI (reference sequence). The CDR3 loop is CASRRLADTYEQYF. The CDR3 DNA reads TGTGCCAGCAGGAGACTAGCTGATACCTACGAGCAGTACTTC.

The genes are TRBV6-6 and TRBJ2-7, with 9 bases aligning to TRBD2. The germline gives CDR1 MNHNY, CDR2 SVGAGI (reference sequence). The CDR3 covers 15 residues. After removal of 7 bases from V and 2 bases from J, the junction contained 9 bases not matched to a gene. DNA for the CDR3: TGTGCCAGCAACGGGGAGGCGGGAGGGGCCTACGAGCAGTACTTC. It codes for CASNGEAGGAYEQYF.

J is TRBJ2-7 and V is TRBV7-9, with 7 bases aligning to TRBD2. V was pared by 0 bases and J by 1 base, with 9 bases of the junction left unmatched. The CDR3 consists of 17 residues. The germline CDR1 and CDR2 sequences are SEHNR and FQNEAQ (reference sequence). CDR3 nucleotide sequence: TGTGCCAGCAGCTTAGCAATATATCAAGCGGGATCCTACGAGCAGTACTTC. Its translation is CASSLAIYQAGSYEQYF.